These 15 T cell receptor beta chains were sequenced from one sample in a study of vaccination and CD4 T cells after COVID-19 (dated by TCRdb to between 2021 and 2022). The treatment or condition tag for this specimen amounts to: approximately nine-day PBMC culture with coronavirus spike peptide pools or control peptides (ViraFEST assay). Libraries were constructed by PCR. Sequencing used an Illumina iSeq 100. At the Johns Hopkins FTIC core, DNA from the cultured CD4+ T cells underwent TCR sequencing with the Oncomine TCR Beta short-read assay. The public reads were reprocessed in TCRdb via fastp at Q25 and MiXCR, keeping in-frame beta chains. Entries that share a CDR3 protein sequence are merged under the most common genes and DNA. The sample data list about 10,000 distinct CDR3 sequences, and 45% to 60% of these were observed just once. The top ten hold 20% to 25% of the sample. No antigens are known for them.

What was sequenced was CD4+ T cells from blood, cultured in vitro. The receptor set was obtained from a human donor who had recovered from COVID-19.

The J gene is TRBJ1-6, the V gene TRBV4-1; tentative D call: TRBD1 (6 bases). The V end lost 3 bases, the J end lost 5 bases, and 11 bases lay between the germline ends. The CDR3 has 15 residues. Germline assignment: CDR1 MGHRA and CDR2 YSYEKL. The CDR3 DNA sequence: TGCGCCAGCAGCCAGGGACATGAGAATAATTCACCCCTCCACTTT. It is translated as CASSQGHENNSPLHF.

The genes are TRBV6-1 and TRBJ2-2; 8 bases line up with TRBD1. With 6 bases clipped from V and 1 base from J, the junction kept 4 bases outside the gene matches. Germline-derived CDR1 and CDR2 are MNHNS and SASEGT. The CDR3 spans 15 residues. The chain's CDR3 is CASRGTGVNTGELFF. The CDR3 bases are TGTGCCAGCAGGGGGACAGGCGTGAACACCGGGGAGCTGTTTTTT.

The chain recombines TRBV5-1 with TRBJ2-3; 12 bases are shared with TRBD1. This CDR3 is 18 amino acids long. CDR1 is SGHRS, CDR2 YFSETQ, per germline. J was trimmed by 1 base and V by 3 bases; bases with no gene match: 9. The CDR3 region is CASSWGTGGTRGTDTQYF. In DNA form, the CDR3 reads TGCGCCAGCAGCTGGGGGACAGGGGGCACCCGGGGCACAGATACGCAGTATTTT.

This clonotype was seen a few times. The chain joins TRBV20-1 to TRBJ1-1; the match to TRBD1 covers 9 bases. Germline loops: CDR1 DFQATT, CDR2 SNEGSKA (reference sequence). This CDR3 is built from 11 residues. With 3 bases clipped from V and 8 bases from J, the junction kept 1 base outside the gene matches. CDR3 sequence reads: CSARGQGEAFF. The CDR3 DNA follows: TGCAGTGCTAGGGGACAGGGCGAAGCTTTCTTT.

The CDR3 DNA reads TGTGCCTGGAGTGGGGGGGCTAAGTCGGGAAGGGAGTACTTC. Its protein is CAWSGGAKSGREYF. This rearrangement joins TRBV30 to TRBJ2-7, with D perhaps given as TRBD1 or TRBD2 (6 bases each). The CDR3 covers 14 residues. Germline V gene data show CDR1 as GTSNPN and CDR2 as SVGIG (reference sequence). Between the trimmed V and J ends, which lost 1 base and 11 bases, there was a span of 21 bases.

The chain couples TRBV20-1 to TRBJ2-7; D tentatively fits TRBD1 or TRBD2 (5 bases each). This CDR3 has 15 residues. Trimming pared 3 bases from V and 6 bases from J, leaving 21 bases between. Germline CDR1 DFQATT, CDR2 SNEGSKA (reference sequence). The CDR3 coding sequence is TGCAGTGCTAGGGTCCACGGGACGGGACGAGGCGAGCAGTACTTC. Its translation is CSARVHGTGRGEQYF.

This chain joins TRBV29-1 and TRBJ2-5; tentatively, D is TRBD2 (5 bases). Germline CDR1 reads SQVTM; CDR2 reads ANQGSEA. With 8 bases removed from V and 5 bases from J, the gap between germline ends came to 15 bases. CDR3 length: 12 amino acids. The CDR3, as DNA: TGCAGCTCTTCCCTCGGCGGGGAGACCCAGTACTTC. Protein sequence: CSSSLGGETQYF.

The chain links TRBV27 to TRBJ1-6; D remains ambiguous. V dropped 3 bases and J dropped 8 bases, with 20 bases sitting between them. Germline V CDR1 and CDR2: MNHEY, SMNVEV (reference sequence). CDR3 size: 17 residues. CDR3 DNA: TGTGCCAGCAGTTTGAAGAGGTTCGGGCACCGGGATTCACCCCTCCACTTT. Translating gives CASSLKRFGHRDSPLHF.

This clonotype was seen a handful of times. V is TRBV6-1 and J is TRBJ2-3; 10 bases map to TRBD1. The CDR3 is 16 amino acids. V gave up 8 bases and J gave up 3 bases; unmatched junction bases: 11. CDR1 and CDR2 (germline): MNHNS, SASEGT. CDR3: CASQVIPGQGTDTQYF. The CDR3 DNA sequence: TGTGCCAGCCAGGTCATACCGGGACAGGGGACAGATACGCAGTATTTT.

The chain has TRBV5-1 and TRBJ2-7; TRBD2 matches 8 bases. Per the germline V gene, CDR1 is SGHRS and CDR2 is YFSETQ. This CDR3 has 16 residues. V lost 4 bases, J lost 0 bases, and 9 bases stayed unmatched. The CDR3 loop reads CASSTGSSGPSYEQYF. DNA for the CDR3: TGCGCCAGCAGCACCGGCTCTAGCGGGCCCTCCTACGAGCAGTACTTC.

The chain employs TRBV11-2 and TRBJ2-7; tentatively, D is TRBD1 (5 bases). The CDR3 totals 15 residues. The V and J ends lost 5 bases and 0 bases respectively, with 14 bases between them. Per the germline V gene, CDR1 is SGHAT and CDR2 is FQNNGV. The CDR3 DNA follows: TGTGCCAGCAGCCCAATCAAGGACATCTCCTACGAGCAGTACTTC. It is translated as CASSPIKDISYEQYF.

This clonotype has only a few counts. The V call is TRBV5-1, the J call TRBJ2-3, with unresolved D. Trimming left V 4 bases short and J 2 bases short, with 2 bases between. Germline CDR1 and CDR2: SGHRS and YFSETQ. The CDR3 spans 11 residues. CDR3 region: CASSATDTQYF. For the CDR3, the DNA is TGCGCCAGCAGCGCCACAGATACGCAGTATTTT.

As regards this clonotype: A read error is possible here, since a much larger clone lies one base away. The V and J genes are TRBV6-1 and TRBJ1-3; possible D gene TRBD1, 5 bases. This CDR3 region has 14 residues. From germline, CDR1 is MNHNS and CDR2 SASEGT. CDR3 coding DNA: TGTGCCAGCAGTGAAATGGGGGGGTACAACACCATGTATTTT. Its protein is CASSEMGGYNTMYF.

The CDR3 here is CASSLGPGASYNEQFF. Here the CDR3 DNA reads TGTGCCAGCAGCTTAGGTCCAGGAGCCTCCTACAATGAGCAGTTCTTC. This chain links TRBV7-6 with TRBJ2-1; the D is unclear. The CDR3 has 16 residues. V dropped 1 base and J dropped 0 bases, with 10 bases sitting between them. Germline V gene lookup returns CDR1 SGHVS and CDR2 FNYEAQ. Supplemented by reference TRBV7-6 and TRBJ2-1, the full variable domain reads GAGVSQSPRYKVTKRGQDVALRCDPISGHVSLYWYRQALGQGPEFLTYFNYEAQQDKSGLPNDRFSAERPEGSISTLTIQRTEQRDSAMYRCASSLGPGASYNEQFFGPGTRLTVL.

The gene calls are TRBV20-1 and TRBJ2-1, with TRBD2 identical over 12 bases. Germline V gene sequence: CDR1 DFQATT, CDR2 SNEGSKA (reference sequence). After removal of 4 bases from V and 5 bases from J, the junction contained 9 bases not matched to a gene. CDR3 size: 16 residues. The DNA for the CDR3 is TGCAGTGCTACCCCCCAGAGACTAGCGGGGGACAATGAGCAGTTCTTC. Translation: CSATPQRLAGDNEQFF.